A single sample gave rise to the 3 T cell receptor beta chains below, sequenced in a study of T cell repertoires in ileal Crohn's disease. The method was immunoSEQ multiplex PCR; TCRdb's version includes in-frame clones alone and lacks a portion of them. The table has about 3,600 clones, about four fifths seen once; the top ten hold less than 8.5%. Sequencing was carried out using ileal tissue. The receptors come from an adult with Crohn's disease.

V usage is TRBV28 and J usage is TRBJ1-3; no clear D gene. The V gene lost 2 bases and the J gene lost 4 bases, with 15 bases spanning the gap. The CDR3 extends over 16 amino acids. Germline V gene data show CDR1 as MDHEN and CDR2 as SYDVKM. Here the CDR3 DNA reads TGTGCCAGCAGTTTAGAATTCGTCGGTTCGGGAAACACCATATATTTT. This sequence encodes CASSLEFVGSGNTIYF.

The J gene is TRBJ2-1, the V gene TRBV12-5, with 10 bases fitting TRBD1. Losses at the gene ends were 6 bases for V and 1 base for J; bases not matched to a gene: 6. Germline assignment: CDR1 LGHNT and CDR2 FRNRAP. The CDR3 runs 16 residues. CDR3: CASGLGQGGSYNEQFF. In nucleotides, the CDR3 is TGTGCTAGTGGCCTTGGACAGGGGGGATCCTACAATGAGCAGTTCTTC. The variable domain in full, completed from reference TRBV12-5 and TRBJ2-1, reads DARVTQTPRHKVTEMGQEVTMRCQPILGHNTVFWYRQTMMQGLELLAYFRNRAPLDDSGMPKDRFSAEMPDATLATLKIQPSEPRDSAVYFCASGLGQGGSYNEQFFGPGTRLTVL.

The rearrangement joins TRBV25-1 to TRBJ1-6, with D possibly TRBD1 on 5 matching bases. Trimming left V 7 bases short and J 5 bases short, with 15 bases between. CDR1 and CDR2 (germline): MGHDK, SYGVNS. There are 15 residues in the CDR3. The chain's CDR3 is CASKRGAANNSPLHF. DNA for the CDR3: TGTGCCAGCAAGCGCGGGGCCGCGAATAATTCACCCCTCCACTTT.